This TCR beta chain is from a study of PD-1 blockade in classical Hodgkin lymphoma. Study observations and caveats: By C4D1, diversity of CD4+ TCRs had risen significantly, whereas that of CD8+ TCRs had not.

The table lists this clone with a count of one. Antigen: not known. Assay: immunoSEQ multiplex PCR; the TCRdb copy retains only in-frame clones and omits some. The repertoire holds about 21,000 clones, with more than 60% as singletons. All trial patients relapsed after autologous stem cell transplantation. The sequence was obtained from a human donor with classical Hodgkin lymphoma. The sample here was peripheral blood mononuclear cells (PBMCs), taken at baseline.

The CDR3 nucleotides read TGCGCCAGCAGCGAACAGGGTCACTCTGGAAACACCATATATTTT. It is translated as CASSEQGHSGNTIYF. The V gene is TRBV4-1, the J gene TRBJ1-3; D may be TRBD1 (6 bases). Germline loops: CDR1 MGHRA, CDR2 YSYEKL. CDR3 length: 15 residues. V was cut by 5 bases and J by 0 bases, with 11 bases left in between.